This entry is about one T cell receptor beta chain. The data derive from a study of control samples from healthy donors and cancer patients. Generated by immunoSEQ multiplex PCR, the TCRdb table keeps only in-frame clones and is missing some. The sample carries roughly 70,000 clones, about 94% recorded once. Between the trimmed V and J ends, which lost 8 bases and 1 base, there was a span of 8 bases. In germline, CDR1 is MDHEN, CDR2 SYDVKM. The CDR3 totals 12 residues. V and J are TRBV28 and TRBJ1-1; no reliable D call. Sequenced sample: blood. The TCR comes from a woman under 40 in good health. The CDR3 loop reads CASLRENTEAFF. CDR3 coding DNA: TGTGCCAGCCTCCGGGAGAACACTGAAGCTTTCTTT.